These 12 T cell receptor beta chains came from one sample sequenced in a study of T-cell reconstitution after alpha-beta-depleted transplantation in children. Preparation of the TCRbeta library was carried out with unique molecular identifiers. A single record per CDR3 protein comes from TCRdb applying MiXCR to the PCR reads. This table holds 500,000 or so distinct CDR3 sequences, 30% to 35% found once. The sample consisted of PBMCs from the stem cell graft donor, taken from the stem cell graft. The source is a human donor who donated a stem cell graft to a child with aplastic anemia.

This clonotype occurred a few times. The chain is built from TRBV6-5 and TRBJ1-2, with 7 bases fitting TRBD1. The V gene end was trimmed by 2 bases and the J gene end by 7 bases; junction bases not matched to a gene: 4. CDR3 size: 13 residues. Germline loops: CDR1 MNHEY, CDR2 SVGAGI. The DNA for the CDR3 is TGTGCCAGCAGTTACAAGGGGGCCAGTGGCTACACCTTC. It is translated as CASSYKGASGYTF.

The sample holds a few counts of this clonotype. The rearrangement joins TRBV3-1 to TRBJ2-1, with 7 bases fitting TRBD2. Per germline, CDR1 LGHDT and CDR2 YNNKEL (reference sequence). The CDR3 spans 16 residues. Trimming took 3 bases from V and 0 from J; bases not matched to a gene: 5. The CDR3 sequence: CASSHLAGRSYNEQFF. The DNA for the CDR3 is TGTGCCAGCAGCCATTTAGCGGGCCGCTCCTACAATGAGCAGTTCTTC.

This clonotype was detected a few times. The chain joins TRBV27 to TRBJ2-7; the match to TRBD1 covers 12 bases. Germline CDR1 MNHEY, CDR2 SMNVEV (reference sequence). J lost 6 bases, V lost 3 bases, and 6 bases had no gene match. This CDR3 comprises 15 residues. CDR3: CASSFRGQGAVEQYF. In DNA form, the CDR3 reads TGTGCCAGCAGTTTCAGGGGACAGGGGGCCGTCGAGCAGTACTTC.

This chain joins TRBV6-2 or TRBV6-3 and TRBJ2-2, with 7 bases matching TRBD1. The CDR3 totals 14 residues. The germline gives CDR1 MNHEY, CDR2 SVGEGT. V gave up 7 bases and J gave up 5 bases; unmatched junction bases: 7. In DNA, the CDR3 is TGTGCCAGCACCCGGGACAGCGGAACCGGGGAGCTGTTTTTT. Its protein is CASTRDSGTGELFF.

This clonotype came up a few times. The V call is TRBV18, the J call TRBJ2-1; 13 bases map to TRBD2. The V and J ends lost 3 bases and 7 bases, in that order; junction bases with no gene match: 3. Germline V gene lookup returns CDR1 KGHSH and CDR2 LQKENI. The CDR3 has 15 residues. The CDR3 nucleotides are TGTGCCAGCTCACCGACGACTAGCGGGAGGAATGAGCAGTTCTTC. It is translated as CASSPTTSGRNEQFF.

The V gene is TRBV20-1, the J gene TRBJ2-3; tentative D call: TRBD1 (5 bases). CDR1 is DFQATT and CDR2 is SNEGSKA in the germline V gene (reference sequence). CDR3 size: 14 residues. V gave up 3 bases and J gave up 0 bases, with 10 bases separating them. The CDR3 loop reads CSASGASSTDTQYF. As DNA, the CDR3 is TGCAGTGCTAGTGGGGCCTCGAGCACAGATACGCAGTATTTT.

This sequence joins TRBV6-2 or TRBV6-3 and TRBJ2-7; D call uncertain. V lost 2 bases, J lost 3 bases, and 14 bases lay in between. The V gene's germline CDR1 is MNHEY and CDR2 SVGEGT. This CDR3 is 15 amino acids long. CDR3 sequence: CASSYADRARYEQYV. The DNA of the CDR3 is TGTGCCAGCAGTTACGCGGACCGAGCCCGCTACGAGCAGTACGTC.

The chain recombines TRBV5-5 with TRBJ2-5; D assignment may be TRBD1 or TRBD2 (5 bases each). V was pared by 0 bases and J by 5 bases, with 8 bases between. Looked up from germline, CDR1 is SGHKS and CDR2 is YYEKEE (reference sequence). This CDR3 is built from 13 residues. The CDR3 nucleotides are TGTGCCAGCAGCTTGGGGGACGGGGAGACCCAGTACTTC. Translating gives CASSLGDGETQYF.

V is TRBV11-2 and J is TRBJ2-1; 9 nucleotides align to TRBD2. The CDR3 has 18 amino acids. Germline loops: CDR1 SGHAT, CDR2 FQNNGV. Trimming cost V 2 bases and J 2 bases; bases outside gene matches: 10. CDR3 in amino acids: CASSLNLSGRRTYNEQFF. DNA of the CDR3: TGTGCCAGCAGCTTAAATTTGAGCGGGAGGCGGACCTACAATGAGCAGTTCTTC.

The chain is built from TRBV19 and TRBJ2-5, with 8 nucleotides matching TRBD2. The CDR3 is made up of 15 amino acids. In germline, CDR1 is LNHDA, CDR2 SQIVND (reference sequence). V was pared by 3 bases and J by 5 bases, with 8 bases of the junction left unmatched. The CDR3 region has the DNA TGTGCCAGTAGTATCAGCGGGAGAAGAAGGGAGACCCAGTACTTC. Amino acids: CASSISGRRRETQYF.

This clonotype showed up just a few times. The chain uses TRBV7-3 and TRBJ2-1; 7 nucleotides align to TRBD2. Germline values: CDR1 SGHTA, CDR2 FQGTGA. CDR3 size: 16 residues. With V trimmed by 0 bases and J by 5 bases, 7 bases remained unmatched. Here the CDR3 reads CASSLTFASGNNEQFF. CDR3 DNA sequence: TGTGCCAGCAGCTTAACCTTTGCTAGCGGTAACAATGAGCAGTTCTTC.

Concerning this clonotype itself: A much larger clone is a single base away; this may be a read error. This chain uses TRBV12-3 or TRBV12-4 with TRBJ2-3; 12 bases agree with TRBD2. This CDR3 has 14 residues. V shed 6 bases, J shed 4 bases, and the junction held 2 bases outside the gene matches. The CDR3 spells CASSPSGRADTQYF. CDR3 coding DNA: TGTGCCAGCAGCCCTAGCGGGAGGGCAGATACGCAGTATTTT.